The 6 T cell receptor beta chains in this list originate from one sample, sequenced in a study of T cell repertoires in aging, cancer and after chemotherapy. TRB rearrangements spanning V, D and J were amplified using mixed TRB-A/B primers. Using its own MiXCR run on the multiplex PCR reads, TCRdb lists one record per CDR3 protein. The sample includes roughly 4,100 distinct CDR3 sequences, 25% of them seen just once. The template was genomic DNA from peripheral blood, not RNA. Specimen: blood. These receptors all come from a human donor with a solid tumor.

This clonotype turned up a few times. V and J are TRBV29-1 and TRBJ2-5, with TRBD1 matching 8 bases. Germline values: CDR1 SQVTM, CDR2 ANQGSEA. The CDR3 is made up of 12 amino acids. Germline trimming cut 6 bases from V and 3 bases from J; bases unmatched to any gene: 3. The CDR3 region is CSVRTGKETQYF. The DNA for the CDR3 is TGCAGCGTCAGGACAGGGAAAGAGACCCAGTACTTC. Variable domain in full (rest from reference TRBV29-1 and TRBJ2-5): SAVISQKPSRDICQRGTSLTIQCQVDSQVTMMFWYRQQPGQSLTLIATANQGSEATYESGFVIDKFPISRPNLTFSTLTVSNMSPEDSSIYLCSVRTGKETQYFGPGTRLLVL.

V is TRBV20-1 and J is TRBJ2-1; perhaps TRBD1 as D (6 bases). Germline CDR1 reads DFQATT; CDR2 reads SNEGSKA (reference sequence). The CDR3 runs 14 residues. CDR3 nucleotides: TGCGGTTGGGTCGGACAGAGGGACTACAATGAGCAGTTCTTC. Encoded protein: CGWVGQRDYNEQFF.

The chain employs TRBV27 and TRBJ2-2; the D gene is possibly TRBD2 (6 bases). This CDR3 spans 15 amino acids. CDR1 is MNHEY, CDR2 SMNVEV, per germline (reference sequence). V dropped 6 bases and J dropped 6 bases, with 17 bases sitting between them. The CDR3 sequence: CASRGGGKRAGELFF. CDR3 bases: TGTGCCAGCAGGGGGGGAGGAAAAAGGGCCGGGGAGCTGTTTTTT.

V and J are TRBV7-2 and TRBJ2-1, with TRBD2 matching over 9 bases. The CDR3 spans 14 residues. J was trimmed by 7 bases and V by 3 bases; bases with no gene match: 4. The germline CDR1 and CDR2 sequences are SGHTA and FQGNSA. The CDR3 DNA sequence: TGTGCCAGCAGCTTTAGCGGGAGTTGGAATGAGCAGTTCTTC. It encodes CASSFSGSWNEQFF.

This clonotype rates as medium-sized. The CDR3 DNA reads TGTGCCAGCACCCCTAAAGCTAGCGGGAAGTTGGGGCAGTACTTC. It codes for CASTPKASGKLGQYF. The chain carries TRBV27 and TRBJ2-7; the match to TRBD2 covers 9 bases. This CDR3 contains 15 residues. The V and J ends lost 7 bases and 9 bases, in that order; junction bases with no gene match: 16. The germline V gene has CDR1 MNHEY and CDR2 SMNVEV (reference sequence).

The chain employs TRBV5-4 and TRBJ1-1; D remains unclear. Germline CDR1 and CDR2: SGHNT and YYREEE (reference sequence). The germline V and J ends were trimmed by 4 bases and 1 base, with 17 bases remaining between them. This CDR3 region has 16 residues. This CDR3 reads CASSTAMGTSNTEAFF. CDR3 nucleotide sequence: TGTGCCAGCAGCACGGCGATGGGCACTTCGAACACTGAAGCTTTCTTT.